The rows below give T cell receptor beta chains drawn from one sample of a study of cytomegalovirus exposure and HLA in healthy donors. Using immunoSEQ multiplex PCR, the repertoire was profiled, and TCRdb retains in-frame clones only, with some absent. In the table there are more than 140,000 clones, roughly 80% of which are singletons. Sequenced material: PBMCs. These receptors were collected from a man aged 40-50 years in good health and CMV-seronegative. The CDR3 runs from the conserved cysteine through the conserved F or W. D genes are given only for firm matches. Clone size is not always given. Where it is, it says once, few, many or a class for expanded clones.

TRBV6-5,-,TRBJ1-5,-,CASSYDYSNQPQHF,TGTGCCAGCAGTTACGACTATAGCAATCAGCCCCAGCATTTT
TRBV5-1,-,TRBJ1-2,-,CASSFQPGYGYTF,TGCGCCAGCAGCTTCCAACCCGGCTATGGCTACACCTTC
TRBV5-1,TRBD2,TRBJ2-5,-,CASSPSGGGETQYF,TGCGCCAGCAGCCCCTCGGGGGGAGGAGAGACCCAGTACTTC
TRBV6-4,TRBD1,TRBJ1-2,-,CASSPGTGGVYGYTF,TGTGCCAGCAGTCCCGGGACAGGGGGCGTCTATGGCTACACCTTC
TRBV11-1,-,TRBJ2-5,-,CASSFHTAWAVSETQYF,TGTGCCAGCAGCTTTCATACCGCCTGGGCTGTCTCTGAGACCCAGTACTTC
TRBV7-3,-,TRBJ1-1,-,CASSSGTGVDTEAFF,TGTGCCAGCAGCTCCGGAACCGGAGTGGACACTGAAGCTTTCTTT
TRBV7-3,TRBD2,TRBJ2-5,-,CASSLHGGGALETQYF,TGTGCCAGCAGCTTACACGGCGGGGGGGCCTTGGAGACCCAGTACTTC
TRBV15,-,TRBJ2-2,few,CATSRARGGLNTGELFF,TGTGCCACCAGCAGAGCCCGCGGGGGCCTAAACACCGGGGAGCTGTTTTTT
TRBV11-3,-,TRBJ2-7,-,CASSLGEGTEQYF,TGTGCCAGCAGCTTAGGTGAGGGGACAGAGCAGTACTTC
TRBV19,-,TRBJ2-3,once,CASSIGGLVGTDTQYF,TGTGCCAGTAGTATAGGCGGGTTGGTTGGCACAGATACGCAGTATTTT
TRBV7-2,-,TRBJ2-1,-,CASSLGGGANEQFF,TGTGCCAGCAGCTTAGGTGGGGGGGCCAATGAGCAGTTCTTC
TRBV11-2,TRBD1,TRBJ1-5,-,CASSPTGDSNQPQHF,TGTGCCAGCAGCCCCACAGGGGATAGCAATCAGCCCCAGCATTTT
TRBV7-9,TRBD2,TRBJ2-1,-,CSSSLSFLGGGGHEQFF,TGTTCCAGCAGCTTGTCCTTTTTGGGGGGGGGAGGGCATGAGCAGTTCTTC
TRBV28,-,TRBJ1-1,-,CASSPQGDGNTEAFF,TGTGCCAGCAGTCCCCAGGGCGACGGGAACACTGAAGCTTTCTTT
TRBV7-6,TRBD1,TRBJ2-7,-,CASSSRQGNYEQYF,TGTGCCAGCAGCTCACGACAGGGGAATTACGAGCAGTACTTC
TRBV10-3,-,TRBJ1-2,few,CAISDEGWTDPGYGYTF,TGTGCCATCAGTGATGAAGGATGGACAGACCCGGGCTATGGCTACACCTTC
TRBV5-1,TRBD1,TRBJ2-7,-,CASSLDRGPSSGYEQYF,TGCGCCAGCAGCTTGGACAGGGGGCCGAGTAGCGGCTACGAGCAGTACTTC
TRBV11-1,-,TRBJ2-7,-,CASSFGSQGTYEQYF,TGTGCCAGCAGCTTTGGATCCCAGGGGACCTACGAGCAGTACTTC
TRBV27,TRBD1,TRBJ2-5,-,CASSLLPGQGMETQYF,TGTGCCAGCAGTTTACTCCCGGGACAGGGGATGGAGACCCAGTACTTC
TRBV6-5,-,TRBJ1-1,few,CASSQGEAFF,TGTGCCAGCAGCCAGGGTGAAGCTTTCTTT
TRBV30,-,TRBJ1-1,-,CAWRGLEAEAFF,TGTGCCTGGAGGGGGCTCGAGGCTGAAGCTTTCTTT
TRBV5-1,-,TRBJ2-1,once,CASSFGVARDEQFF,TGCGCCAGCAGCTTCGGGGTTGCTAGAGATGAGCAGTTCTTC
TRBV6-5,-,TRBJ1-5,few,CASTPNRGGGQPQHF,TGTGCCAGCACCCCGAATCGGGGGGGTGGACAGCCCCAGCATTTT
TRBV7-2,TRBD1,TRBJ2-7,-,CASSLDRARSYEQYF,TGTGCCAGCAGCCTAGACAGGGCACGGTCCTACGAGCAGTACTTC
TRBV18,-,TRBJ2-5,-,CASSPRNAEETQYF,TGTGCCAGCTCACCCCGAAACGCAGAAGAGACCCAGTACTTC
TRBV7-2,TRBD1,TRBJ1-3,-,CASSSQGAGTGNTIYF,TGTGCCAGCAGCTCCCAGGGGGCGGGCACTGGAAACACCATATATTTT
TRBV29-1,-,TRBJ2-7,-,CSVITGFEQYF,TGCAGCGTAATAACAGGGTTCGAGCAGTACTTC
TRBV2,-,TRBJ1-5,once,CASSETQGSQHF,TGTGCCAGCAGTGAAACTCAGGGTTCGCAGCATTTT
TRBV2,TRBD2,TRBJ2-1,-,CASTGLAADVYNEQFF,TGTGCCAGCACTGGACTAGCGGCGGATGTCTACAATGAGCAGTTCTTC
TRBV14,-,TRBJ1-2,-,CASSQSGGYGYTF,TGTGCCAGCAGCCAGTCAGGTGGCTATGGCTACACCTTC
TRBV18,TRBD1,TRBJ1-3,-,CASSPLTGVGNTIYF,TGTGCCAGCTCACCTCTGACAGGGGTCGGAAACACCATATATTTT
TRBV2,-,TRBJ1-1,-,CASSTQGNTEAFF,TGTGCCAGCAGTACCCAGGGAAACACTGAAGCTTTCTTT
TRBV7-8,-,TRBJ1-4,-,CASSTLDPTNEKLFF,TGTGCCAGCAGTACGTTAGATCCAACTAATGAAAAACTGTTTTTT
TRBV27,TRBD1,TRBJ2-1,-,CASSFLKTGPFSYNEQFF,TGTGCCAGCAGTTTCCTCAAGACAGGGCCTTTCTCCTACAATGAGCAGTTCTTC
TRBV30,-,TRBJ1-5,-,CAWSGGPYEPQHF,TGTGCCTGGAGTGGCGGGCCCTATGAGCCCCAGCATTTT
TRBV11-3,-,TRBJ2-3,-,CASSLEVAGASTDTQYF,TGTGCCAGCAGCTTAGAGGTGGCGGGGGCCAGCACAGATACGCAGTATTTT
TRBV6-1,-,TRBJ1-2,-,CASSAPRAFLRYGYTF,TGTGCCAGCAGTGCCCCCAGGGCATTCCTACGCTATGGCTACACCTTC
TRBV20-1,TRBD1,TRBJ1-1,few,CRGQMNTEAFF,TGCAGGGGACAGATGAACACTGAAGCTTTCTTT
TRBV7-9,-,TRBJ2-5,-,CSSSLARRGQETQYF,TGTTCCAGCAGCTTAGCCAGACGGGGCCAAGAGACCCAGTACTTC
TRBV2,-,TRBJ1-4,-,CASSESGGFEKLFF,TGTGCCAGCAGTGAGAGCGGGGGATTCGAAAAACTGTTTTTT
TRBV10-3,TRBD1,TRBJ2-2,-,CAISELQGRTGELFF,TGTGCCATCAGTGAATTACAGGGGCGGACCGGGGAGCTGTTTTTT
TRBV28,-,TRBJ2-6,-,CASSFRDTGANVLTF,TGTGCCAGCAGTTTTAGGGACACTGGGGCCAACGTCCTGACTTTC
TRBV5-1,-,TRBJ1-1,-,CASSSTAGNTEAFF,TGCGCCAGCAGCTCGACGGCGGGGAACACTGAAGCTTTCTTT
TRBV5-1,TRBD1,TRBJ2-5,few,CASSSGTAQETQYF,TGCGCCAGCAGTTCCGGGACAGCTCAAGAGACCCAGTACTTC
TRBV4-1,-,TRBJ2-2,few,CASSQTGSGELFF,TGCGCCAGCAGCCAAACAGGGTCCGGGGAGCTGTTTTTT
TRBV28,-,TRBJ2-3,-,CASSEAGRTQYF,TGTGCCAGCAGTGAGGCGGGACGCACGCAGTATTTT
TRBV7-2,-,TRBJ2-1,-,CASSLVAGNINEQFF,TGTGCCAGCAGCTTAGTGGCAGGGAATATCAATGAGCAGTTCTTC
TRBV5-1,TRBD1,TRBJ2-2,-,CASSLAGTGNTGELFF,TGCGCCAGCAGCTTGGCCGGGACAGGGAACACCGGGGAGCTGTTTTTT
TRBV13,TRBD1,TRBJ2-7,once,CASSPNPRGQGYYEQYF,TGTGCCAGCAGCCCTAACCCTAGGGGACAGGGGTACTACGAGCAGTACTTC
TRBV6-5,-,TRBJ2-7,-,CASRVSIGTTYEQYF,TGTGCCAGCAGAGTCAGCATTGGGACAACCTACGAGCAGTACTTC
TRBV7-2,-,TRBJ1-1,-,CASSLVEGRTTEAFF,TGTGCCAGCAGCTTAGTCGAGGGTCGGACCACTGAAGCTTTCTTT
TRBV25-1,-,TRBJ1-1,-,CASIRGPEAFF,TGTGCCAGCATTCGCGGGCCTGAAGCTTTCTTT
TRBV4-2,-,TRBJ2-3,-,CASSQDTFPGSRSITDTQYF,TGTGCCAGCAGCCAAGATACCTTTCCCGGGTCCAGATCCATCACAGATACGCAGTATTTT
TRBV28,TRBD1,TRBJ2-7,-,CASSWGQGGQYF,TGTGCCAGCAGTTGGGGACAGGGCGGGCAGTACTTC
TRBV7-2,-,TRBJ1-5,once,CASSPGAGRMKPQHF,TGTGCCAGCAGCCCTGGGGCAGGGCGGATGAAGCCCCAGCATTTT
TRBV7-9,TRBD2,TRBJ2-7,-,CASSSIFVGGGAHEQYF,TGTGCCAGCAGCTCGATTTTTGTGGGCGGGGGGGCCCACGAGCAGTACTTC
TRBV9,TRBD1,TRBJ2-7,-,CASSAGTGYTYEQYF,TGTGCCAGCAGCGCCGGGACAGGGTATACCTACGAGCAGTACTTC
TRBV18,TRBD2,TRBJ2-1,-,CASSPTLAGGLNEQFF,TGTGCCAGCTCACCTACCTTAGCGGGGGGGCTAAATGAGCAGTTCTTC
TRBV5-1,-,TRBJ1-1,few,CASSFVKGDTEAFF,TGCGCCAGCAGCTTTGTAAAGGGGGACACTGAAGCTTTCTTT